The table lists the clone carrying this TCR beta chain with a few counts. No antigen is known for it. V shed 7 bases, J shed 3 bases, and the junction held 3 bases outside the gene matches. The germline V gene has CDR1 MNHEY and CDR2 SVGAGI. This CDR3 is 14 amino acids long. This entry comes from a study of T cell responses to AZD1222 COVID-19 vaccine. General study points: The study found vaccine-associated CD4 TCRs spanning spike, dominant at 160-218 and 743-854. At study baseline, merely six AZD1222 recipients were seropositive. Donors were largely white British and mainly female; clonal diversity was possibly underestimated. Spike-specific TCR repertoires showed rising breadth and depth after two AZD1222 doses.

The repertoire was sequenced with immunoSEQ multiplex PCR; TCRdb's copy has only in-frame clones and lacks some. The sample holds more than 85,000 clones, 88% seen once. Source: peripheral blood, taken on day 0 of AZD1222 vaccination. The chain joins TRBV6-5 to TRBJ1-4; 9 bases fit TRBD1. The receptor comes from an adult in good health. The CDR3 loop reads CASIDRGANEKLFF. The CDR3 nucleotides read TGTGCCAGCATCGACAGGGGGGCTAATGAAAAACTGTTTTTT.